The clone carrying this T cell receptor beta chain was recorded once. The data were produced by immunoSEQ multiplex PCR, yet TCRdb's version contains in-frame clones alone and is incomplete. The sample has some 650 clones, around two thirds seen once; the top ten hold about 50%. CDR3 length: 15 amino acids. Germline CDR1 SGHRS, CDR2 YFSETQ. Trimming took 6 bases from V and 5 from J; bases not matched to a gene: 9. Ipilimumab, 1 mg/kg, started 14 to 28 days after autologous transplant. Patients received nivolumab 3 mg/kg at weeks 1, 4, 7, 10, then fortnightly to week 26. This specimen belongs to a study of ipilimumab plus nivolumab after autologous stem cell transplantation. For the study at large: Median doses per patient: a few ipilimumab, 7 to 9 nivolumab.

This specimen consisted of PBMCs, obtained in a trial of ipilimumab plus nivolumab as post-transplant consolidation. The source of this sequence is a male donor with diffuse large B-cell lymphoma. The rearrangement joins TRBV5-1 to TRBJ2-5; 11 nucleotides match TRBD1. In DNA, the CDR3 is TGCGCCAGCACCATGGGACAGGGGGACGTCGAGACCCAGTACTTC. Encoded protein: CASTMGQGDVETQYF.